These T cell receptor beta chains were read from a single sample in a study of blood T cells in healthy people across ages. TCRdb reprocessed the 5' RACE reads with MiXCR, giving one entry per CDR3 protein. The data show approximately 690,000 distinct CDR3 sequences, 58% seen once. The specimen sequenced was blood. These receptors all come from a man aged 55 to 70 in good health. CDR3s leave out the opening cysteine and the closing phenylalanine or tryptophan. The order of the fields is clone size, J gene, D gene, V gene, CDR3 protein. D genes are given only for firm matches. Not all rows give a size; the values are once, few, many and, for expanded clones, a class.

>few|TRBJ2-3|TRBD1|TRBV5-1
ASSPGDREADTQY
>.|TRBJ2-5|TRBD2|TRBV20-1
SAGEGYGGRDETQY
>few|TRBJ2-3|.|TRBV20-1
SASLARTDTQY
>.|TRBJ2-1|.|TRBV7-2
ASSPHGGYNEQF
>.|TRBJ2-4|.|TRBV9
ASSVGTGRTKGEQY
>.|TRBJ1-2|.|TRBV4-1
ASSHDETARYGYT
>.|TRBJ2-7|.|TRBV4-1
ASSQDRGLTYEQY
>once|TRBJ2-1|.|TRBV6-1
ASSVNRRDEQF
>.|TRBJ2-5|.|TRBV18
ASSSQGSRDETQY
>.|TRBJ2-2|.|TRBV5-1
ASSLSRNTGELF
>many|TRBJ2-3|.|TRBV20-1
SARDWGRGAVDTQY
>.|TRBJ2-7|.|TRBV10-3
AISQRTTSYEQY
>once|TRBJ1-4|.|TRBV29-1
SVRDGANEKLF